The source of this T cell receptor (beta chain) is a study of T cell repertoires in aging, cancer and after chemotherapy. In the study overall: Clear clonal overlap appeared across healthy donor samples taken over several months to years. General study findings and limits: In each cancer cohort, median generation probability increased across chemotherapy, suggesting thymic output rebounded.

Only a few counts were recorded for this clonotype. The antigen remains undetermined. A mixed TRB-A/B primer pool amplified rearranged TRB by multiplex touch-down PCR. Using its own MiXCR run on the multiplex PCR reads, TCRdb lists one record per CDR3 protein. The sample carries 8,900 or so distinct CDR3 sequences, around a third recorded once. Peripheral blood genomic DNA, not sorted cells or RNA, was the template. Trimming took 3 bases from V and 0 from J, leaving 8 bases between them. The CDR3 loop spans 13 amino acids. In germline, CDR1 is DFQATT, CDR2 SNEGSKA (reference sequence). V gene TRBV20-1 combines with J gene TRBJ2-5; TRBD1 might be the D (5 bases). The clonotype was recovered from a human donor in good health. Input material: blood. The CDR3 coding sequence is TGCAGTGCTAGTAGACAGTACCAAGAGACCCAGTACTTC. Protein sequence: CSASRQYQETQYF.